This TCR beta chain was retrieved from a study of T cell repertoires in cytomegalovirus infection. About the research overall: Evidence of both CMV infection and a matching HLA type came from public TCR beta signatures.

Each CDR3 protein gets one entry after TCRdb re-called the reads with MiXCR. Altogether about 830,000 distinct CDR3 sequences are present, 30% to 35% being singletons, with the ten largest covering 9.5% to 15%. Comment on this clonotype: Antigen unknown.

V trimming: 3 bases; J trimming: 4 bases; junction bases outside the gene matches: 8. The germline V gene encodes CDR1 MNHGY and CDR2 SAAAGT. CDR3 length equals 17 residues. Here the sequenced sample was cultured CD8+ T cells from PBMCs, taken from culture after CMV antigen stimulation. This sequence joins TRBV6-8 and TRBJ2-7; TRBD2 matches at 14 bases. The TCR sequence derives from a human donor in good health (CMV status not recorded). Some clones in this sample may be carry-over from other donors' samples. Here the CDR3 DNA reads TGTGCCAGCAGTTATACCTATGGACTAGCGGGGGGTTACGAGCAGTACTTC. Protein sequence: CASSYTYGLAGGYEQYF.